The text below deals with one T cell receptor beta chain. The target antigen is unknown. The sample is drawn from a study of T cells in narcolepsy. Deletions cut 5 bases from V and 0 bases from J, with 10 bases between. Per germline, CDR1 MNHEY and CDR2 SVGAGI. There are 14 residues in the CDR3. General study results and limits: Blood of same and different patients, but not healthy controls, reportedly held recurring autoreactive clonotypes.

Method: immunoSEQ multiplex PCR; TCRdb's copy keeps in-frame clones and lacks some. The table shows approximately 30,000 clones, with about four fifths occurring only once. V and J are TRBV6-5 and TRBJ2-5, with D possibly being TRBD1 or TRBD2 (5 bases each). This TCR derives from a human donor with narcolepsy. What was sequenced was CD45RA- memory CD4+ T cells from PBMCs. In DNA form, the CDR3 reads TGTGCCAGCAGTAGGGGAGTCAACCAAGAGACCCAGTACTTC. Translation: CASSRGVNQETQYF.